The clone carrying this T cell receptor beta chain turned up a few times. The data are from a study of identical twins. TCRdb fed the 5' RACE reads into MiXCR, producing one record per CDR3 protein. The sample records 1.5 million to 2 million distinct CDR3 sequences, about 32% being singletons. Sequencing was carried out using cord blood. The source is a newborn girl in good health.

The CDR3 nucleotides are TGTGCCAGCAGCGTAGGAGGGACGGGCACCTACGAGCAGTACTTC. This sequence encodes CASSVGGTGTYEQYF. The genes are TRBV9 and TRBJ2-7; D possibly matches TRBD1 or TRBD2 (5 bases each). V lost 0 bases to trimming and J lost 2 bases, with 12 bases between them. Germline CDR1 reads SGDLS; CDR2 reads YYNGEE. The CDR3 is made up of 15 amino acids.